This T cell receptor beta chain was sequenced for a study of tumor-infiltrating lymphocytes in primary liver carcinoma. Whole-study context: The study enrolled male and female patients aged 30 to 69 years. Stage T1-T3 N0M0 tumors measured 4.2 to 10 cm at most. Study-level findings and limits: Overlap in tumor-adjacent and tumor-blood pairs fell below that of tumor region pairs.

Note on this clonotype: What it binds is not known. One end of the junction fails to match germline, which may point to a read error.

It was from around 20-30 mg of unsorted bulk tissue that RNA and DNA were co-extracted. Starting from about 0.5 ug of total RNA, TCR beta cDNA was produced with a primer in the constant region. Sequencing libraries for TCR beta derived from three nested multiplex PCR rounds that used slightly modified ARM-PCR. TRBV1-TRBV30 forward primers paired with a C-beta reverse primer drove the first two PCR rounds, about 10 cycles each. Each CDR3 protein is one row after TCRdb ran MiXCR on the multiplex PCR reads. The sample lists roughly 100,000 distinct CDR3 sequences; around 83% were seen once. Germline CDR1 reads KGHDR; CDR2 reads SFDVKD. The CDR3 covers 16 residues.

The chain recombines TRBV24-1 with TRBJ2-3; TRBD2 aligns across 7 bases. This clonotype was obtained from a man aged 40-50 years with primary liver carcinoma and hepatitis B virus infection. The sample taken for sequencing was liver tumor tissue from sampling region 3. Subset reported: tumor region T3, left-lateral pole. The CDR3 loop reads CTTSGRGTTSTDAQYF. CDR3 in DNA: TGTACCACCAGTGGGAGGGGAACGACTAGCACAGATGCGCAGTATTTT.